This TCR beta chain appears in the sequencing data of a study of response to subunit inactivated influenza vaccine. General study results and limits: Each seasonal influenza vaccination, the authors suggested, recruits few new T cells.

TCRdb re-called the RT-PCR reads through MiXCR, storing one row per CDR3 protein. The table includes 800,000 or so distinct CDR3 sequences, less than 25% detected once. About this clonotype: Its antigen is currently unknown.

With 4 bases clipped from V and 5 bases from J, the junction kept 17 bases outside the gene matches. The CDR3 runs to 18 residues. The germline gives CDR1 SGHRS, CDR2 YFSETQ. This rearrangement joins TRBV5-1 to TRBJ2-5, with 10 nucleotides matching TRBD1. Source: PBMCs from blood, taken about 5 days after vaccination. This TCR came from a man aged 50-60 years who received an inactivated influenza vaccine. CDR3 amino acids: CASSPTPAGTGARETQYF. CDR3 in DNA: TGCGCCAGCAGCCCAACACCTGCCGGGACAGGGGCAAGGGAGACCCAGTACTTC.